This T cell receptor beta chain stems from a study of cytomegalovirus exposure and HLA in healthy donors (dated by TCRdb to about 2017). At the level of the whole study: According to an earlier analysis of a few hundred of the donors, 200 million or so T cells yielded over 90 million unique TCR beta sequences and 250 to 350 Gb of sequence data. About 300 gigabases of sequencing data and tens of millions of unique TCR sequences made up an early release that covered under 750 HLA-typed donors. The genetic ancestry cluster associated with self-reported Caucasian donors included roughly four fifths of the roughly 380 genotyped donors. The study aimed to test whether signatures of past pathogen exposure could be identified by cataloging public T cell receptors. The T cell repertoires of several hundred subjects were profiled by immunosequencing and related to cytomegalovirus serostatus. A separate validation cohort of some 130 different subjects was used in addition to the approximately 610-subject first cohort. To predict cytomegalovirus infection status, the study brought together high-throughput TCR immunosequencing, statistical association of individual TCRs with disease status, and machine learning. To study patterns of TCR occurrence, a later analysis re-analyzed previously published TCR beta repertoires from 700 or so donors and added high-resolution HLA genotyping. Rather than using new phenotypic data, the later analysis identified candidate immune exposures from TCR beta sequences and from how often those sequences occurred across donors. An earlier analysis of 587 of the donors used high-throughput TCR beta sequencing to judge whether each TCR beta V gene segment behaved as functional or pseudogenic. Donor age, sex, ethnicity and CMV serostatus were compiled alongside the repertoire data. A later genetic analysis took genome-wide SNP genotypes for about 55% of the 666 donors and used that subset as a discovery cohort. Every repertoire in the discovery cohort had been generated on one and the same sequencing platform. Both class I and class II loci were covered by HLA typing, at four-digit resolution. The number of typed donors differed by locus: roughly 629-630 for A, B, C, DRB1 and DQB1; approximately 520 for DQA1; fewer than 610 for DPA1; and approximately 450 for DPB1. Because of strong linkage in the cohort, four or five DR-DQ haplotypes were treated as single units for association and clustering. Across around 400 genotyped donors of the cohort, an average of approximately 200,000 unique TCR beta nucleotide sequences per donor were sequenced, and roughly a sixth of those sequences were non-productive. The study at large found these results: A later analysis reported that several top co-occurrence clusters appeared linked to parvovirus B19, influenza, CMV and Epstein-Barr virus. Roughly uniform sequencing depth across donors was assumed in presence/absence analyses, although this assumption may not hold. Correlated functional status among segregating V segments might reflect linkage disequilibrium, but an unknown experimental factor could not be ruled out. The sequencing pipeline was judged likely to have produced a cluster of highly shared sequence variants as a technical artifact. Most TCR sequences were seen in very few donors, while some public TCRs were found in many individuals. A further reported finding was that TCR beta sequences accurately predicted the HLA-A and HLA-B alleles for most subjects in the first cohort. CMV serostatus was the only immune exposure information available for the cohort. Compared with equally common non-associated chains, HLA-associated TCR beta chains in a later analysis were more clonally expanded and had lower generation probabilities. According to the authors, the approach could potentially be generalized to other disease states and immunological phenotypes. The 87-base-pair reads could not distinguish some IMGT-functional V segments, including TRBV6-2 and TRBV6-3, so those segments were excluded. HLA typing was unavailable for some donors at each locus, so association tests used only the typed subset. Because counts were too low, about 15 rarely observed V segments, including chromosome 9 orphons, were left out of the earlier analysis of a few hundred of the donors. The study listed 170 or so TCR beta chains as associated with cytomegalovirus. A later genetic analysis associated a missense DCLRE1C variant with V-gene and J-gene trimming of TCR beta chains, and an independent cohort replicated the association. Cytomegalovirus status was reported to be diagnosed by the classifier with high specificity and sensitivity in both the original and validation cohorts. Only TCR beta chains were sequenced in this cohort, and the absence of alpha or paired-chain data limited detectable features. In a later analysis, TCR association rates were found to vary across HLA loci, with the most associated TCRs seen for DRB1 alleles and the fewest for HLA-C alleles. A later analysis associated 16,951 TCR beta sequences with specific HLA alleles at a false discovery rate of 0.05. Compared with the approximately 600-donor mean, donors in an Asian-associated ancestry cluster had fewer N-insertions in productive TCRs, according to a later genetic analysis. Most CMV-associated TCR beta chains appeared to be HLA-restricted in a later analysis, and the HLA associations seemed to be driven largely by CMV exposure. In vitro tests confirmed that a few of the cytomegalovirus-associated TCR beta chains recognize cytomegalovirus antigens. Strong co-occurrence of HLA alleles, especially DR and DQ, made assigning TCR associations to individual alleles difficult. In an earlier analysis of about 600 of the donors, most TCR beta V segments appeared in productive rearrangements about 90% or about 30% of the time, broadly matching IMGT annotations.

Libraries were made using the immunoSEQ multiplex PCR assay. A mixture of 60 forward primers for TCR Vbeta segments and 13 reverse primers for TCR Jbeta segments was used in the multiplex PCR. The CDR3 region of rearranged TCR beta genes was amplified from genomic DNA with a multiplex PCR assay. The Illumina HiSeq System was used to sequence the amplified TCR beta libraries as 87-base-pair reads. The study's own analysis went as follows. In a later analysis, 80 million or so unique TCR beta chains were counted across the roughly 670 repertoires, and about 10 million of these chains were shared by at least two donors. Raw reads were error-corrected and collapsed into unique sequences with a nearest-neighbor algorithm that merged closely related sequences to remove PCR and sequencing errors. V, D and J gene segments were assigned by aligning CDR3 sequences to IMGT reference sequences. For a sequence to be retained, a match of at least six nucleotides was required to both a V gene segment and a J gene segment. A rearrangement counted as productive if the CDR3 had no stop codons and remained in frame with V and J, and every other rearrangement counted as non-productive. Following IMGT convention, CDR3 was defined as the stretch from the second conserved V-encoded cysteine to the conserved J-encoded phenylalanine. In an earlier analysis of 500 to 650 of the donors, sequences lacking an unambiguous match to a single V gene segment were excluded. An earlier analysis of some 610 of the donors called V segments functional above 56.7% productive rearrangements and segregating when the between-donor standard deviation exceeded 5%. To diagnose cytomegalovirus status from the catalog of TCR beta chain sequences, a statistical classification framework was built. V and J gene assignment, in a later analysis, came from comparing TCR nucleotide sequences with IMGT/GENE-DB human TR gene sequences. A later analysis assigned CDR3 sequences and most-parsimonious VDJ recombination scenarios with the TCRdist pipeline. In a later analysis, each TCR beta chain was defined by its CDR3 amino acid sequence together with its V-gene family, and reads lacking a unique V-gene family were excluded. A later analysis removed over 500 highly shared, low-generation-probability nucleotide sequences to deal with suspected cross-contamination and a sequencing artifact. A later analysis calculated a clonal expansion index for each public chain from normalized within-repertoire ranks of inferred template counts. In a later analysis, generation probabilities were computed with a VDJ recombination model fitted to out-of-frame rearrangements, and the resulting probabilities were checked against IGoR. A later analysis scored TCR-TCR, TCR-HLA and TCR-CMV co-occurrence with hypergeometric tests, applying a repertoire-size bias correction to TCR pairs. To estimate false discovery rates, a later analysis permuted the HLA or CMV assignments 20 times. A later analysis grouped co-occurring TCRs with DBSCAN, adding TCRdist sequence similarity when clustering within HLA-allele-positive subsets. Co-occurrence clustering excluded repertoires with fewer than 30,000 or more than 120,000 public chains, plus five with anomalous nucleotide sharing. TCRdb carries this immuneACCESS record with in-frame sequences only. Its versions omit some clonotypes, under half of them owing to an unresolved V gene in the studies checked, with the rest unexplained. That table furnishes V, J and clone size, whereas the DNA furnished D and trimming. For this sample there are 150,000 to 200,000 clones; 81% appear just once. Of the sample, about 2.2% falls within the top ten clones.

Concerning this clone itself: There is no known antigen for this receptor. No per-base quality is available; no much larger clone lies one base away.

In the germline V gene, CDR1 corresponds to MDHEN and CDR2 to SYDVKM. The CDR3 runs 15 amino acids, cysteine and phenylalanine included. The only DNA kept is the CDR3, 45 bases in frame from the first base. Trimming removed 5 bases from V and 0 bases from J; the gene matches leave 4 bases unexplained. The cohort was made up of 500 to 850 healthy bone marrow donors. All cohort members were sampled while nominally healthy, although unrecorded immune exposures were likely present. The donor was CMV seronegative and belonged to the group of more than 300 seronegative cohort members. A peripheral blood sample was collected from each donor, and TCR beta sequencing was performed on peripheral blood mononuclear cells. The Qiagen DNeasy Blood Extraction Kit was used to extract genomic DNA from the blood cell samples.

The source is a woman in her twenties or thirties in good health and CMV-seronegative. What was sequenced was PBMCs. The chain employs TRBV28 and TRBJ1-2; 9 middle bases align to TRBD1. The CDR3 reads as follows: CASSTGGNTNYGYTF. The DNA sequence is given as TGTGCCAGCAGTACAGGGGGCAACACTAACTATGGCTACACCTTC.